These 5 T cell receptor beta chains were sequenced from one sample in a study of CD8+ T cells in alopecia areata. Treatment: oral pan-JAK inhibitor, 5-10 mg twice daily. The sequencing template was cDNA reverse transcribed from extracted RNA. The table came from immunoSEQ multiplex PCR; TCRdb's copy has only in-frame clones and leaves some out. The sample has approximately 140,000 clones, roughly 82% seen once; the top ten hold just under 25%. This sample comprised CD8+ T cells sorted from blood, obtained at week 4, from a patient treated with tofacitinib. The receptors shown here come from a human donor with alopecia areata.

CDR3 DNA: TGCGCCAGCAGTCAGTCCGGGGTCTACCAAGAGACCCAGTACTTC. Amino acids: CASSQSGVYQETQYF. The rearrangement uses TRBV23-1 and TRBJ2-5; tentative D call: TRBD2 (5 bases). TRBV23-1 falls under the ORF class, with uncertain function. The CDR3 is 15 residues long. V was trimmed by 3 bases and J by 0 bases, leaving 11 bases between them.

The rearrangement joins TRBV30 to TRBJ2-7; the D is unclear. The CDR3 covers 13 residues. Germline lookup yields CDR1 GTSNPN and CDR2 SVGIG (reference sequence). Trimming cost V 3 bases and J 0 bases, with 9 bases left between them. The chain's CDR3 is CAWSPMASYEQYF. CDR3 DNA: TGTGCCTGGAGCCCCATGGCCTCCTACGAGCAGTACTTC.

The chain carries TRBV30 and TRBJ1-1, with TRBD1 matching 7 bases. The CDR3 consists of 13 residues. Germline CDR1 GTSNPN, CDR2 SVGIG (reference sequence). Trimming took 5 bases from V and 8 from J; bases not matched to a gene: 11. As DNA, the CDR3 is TGTGCCTGGGATGGACAGGCCACAAAAGAAGCTTTCTTT. This translates into CAWDGQATKEAFF.

This chain uses TRBV29-1 with TRBJ1-2; D gene unclear. V lost 1 base and J lost 4, with 16 bases in between. Per germline, CDR1 SQVTM and CDR2 ANQGSEA. The CDR3 is 15 amino acids. CDR3 protein: CSVEADVGDTYGYTF. The DNA for the CDR3 is TGCAGCGTTGAAGCCGACGTTGGGGATACCTATGGCTACACCTTC.

The gene calls are TRBV23-1 and TRBJ2-7; D remains unclear. TRBV23-1 is recorded as an ORF, its role being uncertain. V was clipped by 0 bases and J by 5 bases, with 14 bases between them. The CDR3 runs 15 residues. The CDR3 DNA sequence: TGCGCCAGCAGTCAATCGGGTAGGGCCCCCCACGAGCAGTACTTC. The encoded protein is CASSQSGRAPHEQYF.